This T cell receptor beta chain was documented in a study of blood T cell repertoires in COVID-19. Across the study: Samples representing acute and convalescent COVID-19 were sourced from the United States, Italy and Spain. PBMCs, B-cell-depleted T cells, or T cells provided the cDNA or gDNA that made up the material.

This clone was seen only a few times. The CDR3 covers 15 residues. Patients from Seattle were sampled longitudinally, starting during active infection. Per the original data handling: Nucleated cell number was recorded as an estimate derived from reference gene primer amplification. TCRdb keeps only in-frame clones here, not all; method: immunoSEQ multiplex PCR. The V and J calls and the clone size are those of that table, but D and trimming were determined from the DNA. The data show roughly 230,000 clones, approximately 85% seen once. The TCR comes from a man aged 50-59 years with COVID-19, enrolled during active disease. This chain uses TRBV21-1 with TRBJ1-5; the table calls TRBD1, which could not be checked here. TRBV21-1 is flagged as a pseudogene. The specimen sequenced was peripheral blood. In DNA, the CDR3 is TGTGCCAGCAGCGCACCCGGACAGCTCAATCAGCCCCAGCATTTT. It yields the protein CASSAPGQLNQPQHF.